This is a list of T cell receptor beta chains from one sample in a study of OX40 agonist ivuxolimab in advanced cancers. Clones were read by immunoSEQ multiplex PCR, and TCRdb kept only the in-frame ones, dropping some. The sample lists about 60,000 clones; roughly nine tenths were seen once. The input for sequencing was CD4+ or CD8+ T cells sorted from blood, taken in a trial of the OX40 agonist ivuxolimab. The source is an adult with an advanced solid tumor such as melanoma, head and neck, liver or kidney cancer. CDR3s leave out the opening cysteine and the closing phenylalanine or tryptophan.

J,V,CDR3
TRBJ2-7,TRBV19,ASSHPGTGSYEQY
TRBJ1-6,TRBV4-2,ASSQDAQGAYNSPLH
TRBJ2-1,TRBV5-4,ASSLDRGAYNEQF
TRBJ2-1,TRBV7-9,ASSSPTTSGGKQF
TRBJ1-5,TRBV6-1,ASSDQAANQPQH
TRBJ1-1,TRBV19,ASSIGREDTEAF
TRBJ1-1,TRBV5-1,ASSLAIAGTEAF
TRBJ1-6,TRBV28,ASSLSGFPSPLH
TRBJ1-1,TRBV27,ASSEVRNTEAF
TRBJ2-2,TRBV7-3,ASSLLAGETGELF
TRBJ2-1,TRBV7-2,ASSSPLGLSGQSF
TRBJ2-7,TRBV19,ASKPGGTYEQY
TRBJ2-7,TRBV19,ASSPTSGGPYEQY
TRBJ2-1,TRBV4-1,ASSRTGVGDNEQF
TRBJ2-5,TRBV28,ASSSRTSGDQETQY
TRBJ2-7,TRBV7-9,ASSLGSEILY
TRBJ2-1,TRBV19,ASSPRGLAGGRRNNEQF
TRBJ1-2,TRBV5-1,ASSFEGDGGYT
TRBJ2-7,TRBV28,ASSLSPGFGYEQY
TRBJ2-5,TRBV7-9,ASSPGAGTQY
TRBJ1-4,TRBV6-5,ASRPDRNEKLF
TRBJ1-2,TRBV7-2,ASSSEGWGGYT
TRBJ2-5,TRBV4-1,ASSPTDSQETQY
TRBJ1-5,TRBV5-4,ASSLGPGQSSNQPQH
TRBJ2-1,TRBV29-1,SDTGTGKRYNEQF
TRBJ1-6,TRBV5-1,ASSLTGLGSPLH
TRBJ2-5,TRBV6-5,ASRRYQETQY
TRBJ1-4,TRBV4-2,ASSQGLGEPTNEKLF
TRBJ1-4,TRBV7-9,ASSSDRTSYEKLF
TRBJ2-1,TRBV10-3,AISRDPEYNEQF
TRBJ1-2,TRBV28,ASSPFPARYGYT
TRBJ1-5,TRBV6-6,ASSQTGEEQPQH
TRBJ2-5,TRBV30,AWSGRLGETQY
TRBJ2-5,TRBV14,ASSQSIAGRTQY
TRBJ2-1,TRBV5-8,ASSLRWTRGSYNEQF
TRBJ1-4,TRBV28,ASSFRGSEKLF
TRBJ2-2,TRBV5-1,ASSFTGDSGELF
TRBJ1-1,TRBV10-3,AISESWTGVLTEAF
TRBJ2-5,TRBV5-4,ASSPGQEETQY
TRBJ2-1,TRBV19,ASSMTGTGARNEQF
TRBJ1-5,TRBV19,ASSIGNQPQH